These 9 T cell receptor beta chains were sequenced from one sample in a study of post-analysis software for immune sequencing data. Study-level findings and limits: Roughly five TRBV segments appeared more often in patients than in controls, and TRBV5-6, TRBV5-1 and TRBV20-1 were among these.

Prepared TCR beta cDNA libraries contained unique molecular identifiers. Using its own MiXCR run on the PCR reads, TCRdb lists one record per CDR3 protein. The sample has about 560,000 distinct CDR3 sequences; about 40% are singletons. Their cognate antigens are unknown. Sequencing was performed on blood. These receptors came from a girl aged 10 to 17 with multiple sclerosis.

This clonotype has a count of ten or more. The chain uses TRBV7-2 and TRBJ1-5, with 7 bases identical to TRBD1. The CDR3 runs to 13 residues. V shed 5 bases and J 7 bases; nucleotides not matched to a gene: 5. In germline, CDR1 is SGHTA, CDR2 FQGNSA. The CDR3 nucleotides are TGTGCCAGCAGCGCCCGACAGGGCCAGCCCCAGCATTTT. As protein: CASSARQGQPQHF. Complete variable domain (other parts from reference TRBV7-2 and TRBJ1-5): GAGVSQSPSNKVTEKGKDVELRCDPISGHTALYWYRQSLGQGLEFLIYFQGNSAPDKSGLPSDRFSAERTGGSVSTLTIQRTQQEDSAVYLCASSARQGQPQHFGDGTRLSIL.

Only a few counts were recorded for this clonotype. The chain joins TRBV12-3 or TRBV12-4 to TRBJ2-7; no firm D call. This CDR3 spans 14 amino acids. Deletions cut 1 base from V and 5 bases from J, with 12 bases between. The CDR3 region is CASSLVVGMDEQYF. CDR3 nucleotides: TGTGCCAGCAGTTTAGTAGTGGGGATGGACGAGCAGTACTTC.

The CDR3 DNA reads as TGCAGCGCCAACCAGGGGTTAGGAGGCGAGCAGTACTTC. Its translation: CSANQGLGGEQYF. This chain uses TRBV29-1 with TRBJ2-7, with D tentatively TRBD1 (6 bases). V was shortened by 7 bases and J by 6 bases, with 19 bases between the two germline ends. Germline V CDR1 and CDR2: SQVTM, ANQGSEA. The CDR3 runs to 13 residues.

This clonotype has more than one count but fewer than ten. The CDR3 spells CASSPWAREGLTYNEQFF. DNA of the CDR3: TGTGCCAGCAGCCCCTGGGCGCGGGAGGGCCTCACCTACAATGAGCAGTTCTTC. The rearrangement links TRBV7-9 to TRBJ2-1; 9 bases are a match to TRBD2. The V segment lost 5 bases and the J segment 2 bases; nucleotides outside the gene matches: 13. This CDR3 has 18 amino acids. Germline CDR1 and CDR2: SEHNR and FQNEAQ (reference sequence).

This clonotype was seen only a few times. The chain couples TRBV4-1 to TRBJ2-1, with D perhaps being TRBD1 or TRBD2 (5 bases each). Looked up from germline, CDR1 is MGHRA and CDR2 is YSYEKL. V lost 4 bases, J lost 6 bases, and 19 bases lay in between. The CDR3 runs 16 residues. As DNA, the CDR3 is TGCGCCAGCAGCCGGCTGGGACCAGAAGTGAGCAATGAGCAGTTCTTC. As protein: CASSRLGPEVSNEQFF.

This clonotype was observed a few times. The rearrangement joins TRBV29-1 to TRBJ2-1; TRBD2 aligns across 9 bases. This CDR3 region has 11 residues. Germline CDR1 is SQVTM and CDR2 is ANQGSEA. Trimming took 7 bases from V and 7 from J; bases not matched to a gene: 2. In DNA, the CDR3 is TGCAGCGGGAGCGGGAGGAATGAGCAGTTCTTC. It specifies CSGSGRNEQFF.

The V gene is TRBV5-1, the J gene TRBJ1-2; D not resolved. The CDR3 spans 15 residues. The V gene lost 2 bases and the J gene lost 8 bases, with 19 bases spanning the gap. Germline V gene lookup returns CDR1 SGHRS and CDR2 YFSETQ. The CDR3 here is CASSFWGGPFYGYTF. The CDR3 bases are TGCGCCAGCAGCTTCTGGGGAGGGCCCTTCTACGGCTACACCTTC.

The chain is built from TRBV6-6 and TRBJ2-4; 10 nucleotides match TRBD1. The DNA end lines up better with TRBJ2-7; the J call may be wrong. Germline assignment: CDR1 MNHNY and CDR2 SVGAGI (reference sequence). This CDR3 has 16 amino acids. The CDR3 is CASGVSWDRGIYEQYF. As DNA, the CDR3 is TGTGCCAGCGGGGTATCTTGGGACAGGGGAATTTACGAGCAGTACTTC.

In this sample, this clonotype turned up a few times. This chain links TRBV12-3 or TRBV12-4 with TRBJ2-1; 8 nucleotides agree with TRBD1. This CDR3 comprises 15 residues. J lost 5 bases, V lost 4 bases, and 7 bases had no gene match. The CDR3: CASSSTGAPDNEQFF. As DNA, the CDR3 is TGTGCCAGCAGTTCGACAGGGGCCCCGGACAATGAGCAGTTCTTC.